Each of the 27 T cell receptor beta chains below was sequenced from the same sample in a study of technical replicates of blood from several donors. Clones were read by immunoSEQ multiplex PCR, and TCRdb kept only the in-frame ones, dropping some. This sample has about 70,000 clones, with 94% found just once. The material sequenced was T cells isolated from PBMCs. These receptors came from a human donor in good health.

The chain is built from TRBV9 and TRBJ1-4, with D possibly TRBD1 on 6 matching bases. The CDR3 has 13 residues. Deletions cut 2 bases from V and 8 bases from J, with 10 bases between. Germline assignment: CDR1 SGDLS and CDR2 YYNGEE. In nucleotides, the CDR3 is TGTGCCAGCAGCGTGGGTACAGGGGAAAAACTGTTTTTT. It encodes CASSVGTGEKLFF.

This clone has just a few counts. J is TRBJ1-1 and V is TRBV19; 8 bases are shared with TRBD1. V was clipped by 4 bases and J by 4 bases; unmatched bases: 14. Germline lookup yields CDR1 LNHDA and CDR2 SQIVND (reference sequence). This CDR3 is 17 amino acids long. CDR3 residues: CASSTLGQGGWGTEAFF. CDR3 nucleotide sequence: TGTGCCAGTAGTACCCTCGGACAGGGAGGATGGGGCACTGAAGCTTTCTTT.

The count of this clone is one. The gene calls are TRBV25-1 and TRBJ1-1; the D gene is possibly TRBD1 (5 bases). Germline assignment: CDR1 MGHDK and CDR2 SYGVNS. CDR3 length equals 13 residues. Trimming removed 3 bases from V and 0 bases from J, with 5 bases in between. As DNA, the CDR3 is TGTGCCAGCAGTGACAGGGTGAACACTGAAGCTTTCTTT. Its translation is CASSDRVNTEAFF. The variable domain in full, completed from reference TRBV25-1 and TRBJ1-1, reads EADIYQTPRYLVIGTGKKITLECSQTMGHDKMYWYQQDPGMELHLIHYSYGVNSTEKGDLSSESTVSRIRTEHFPLTLESARPSHTSQYLCASSDRVNTEAFFGQGTRLTVV.

The chain is built from TRBV27 and TRBJ2-7; the match to TRBD2 covers 8 bases. CDR3 size: 15 residues. CDR1 MNHEY and CDR2 SMNVEV come from the germline V gene (reference sequence). The trim removed 5 bases at V and 6 bases at J, leaving 12 bases unmatched. The CDR3 loop is CASSRQRETLSEQYF. The CDR3 DNA reads TGTGCCAGCAGTCGTCAGCGGGAGACATTAAGCGAGCAGTACTTC.

The CDR3 bases are TGTGCCAGCAGCTTTGACGGCGGGAGGTGGAATGAGCAGTTCTTC. This encodes CASSFDGGRWNEQFF. This chain links TRBV7-6 with TRBJ2-1; 8 bases align to TRBD2. In germline, CDR1 is SGHVS, CDR2 FNYEAQ. The CDR3 has 15 residues. With V trimmed by 3 bases and J by 7 bases, 8 bases remained unmatched.

The chain couples TRBV5-5 to TRBJ2-5; D perhaps matches TRBD1 (5 bases). Germline loops: CDR1 SGHKS, CDR2 YYEKEE (reference sequence). Trimming left V 1 base short and J 5 bases short, with 9 bases between. The CDR3 covers 13 residues. CDR3 protein: CASSLTGFETQYF. The CDR3 DNA is TGTGCCAGCAGCTTGACAGGTTTCGAGACCCAGTACTTC.

This clone was recorded only once. This chain joins TRBV7-3 and TRBJ1-1; D remains ambiguous. This CDR3 has 13 residues. The germline V and J ends were trimmed by 0 bases and 3 bases, with 5 bases remaining between them. The germline gives CDR1 SGHTA, CDR2 FQGTGA. The CDR3 is CASSLTADTEAFF. DNA for the CDR3: TGTGCCAGCAGCTTAACTGCGGACACTGAAGCTTTCTTT.

The genes are TRBV29-1 and TRBJ2-1, with 11 bases fitting TRBD2. V dropped 3 bases and J dropped 9; count of bases not matched to a gene: 7. CDR3 length: 14 residues. Per germline, CDR1 SQVTM and CDR2 ANQGSEA. CDR3 bases: TGCAGCGTTGATCGACTAGCGGGAAGGGGTGAGCAGTTCTTC. Amino acids: CSVDRLAGRGEQFF.

The chain combines TRBV7-6 with TRBJ2-5, with TRBD2 matching 9 bases. V was clipped by 4 bases and J by 4 bases; unmatched bases: 7. The CDR3 spans 15 residues. The germline V gene encodes CDR1 SGHVS and CDR2 FNYEAQ. CDR3 DNA: TGTGCCAGCAGCTCGACACCGCGGGAGGGAGAGACCCAGTACTTC. Translated: CASSSTPREGETQYF.

The V and J genes are TRBV29-1 and TRBJ2-7; possible D gene TRBD2, 5 bases. V was pared by 1 base and J by 2 bases, with 12 bases between. CDR3 length equals 14 residues. The germline V gene encodes CDR1 SQVTM and CDR2 ANQGSEA. For the CDR3, the DNA is TGCAGCGTTGAAGTCAACAGCGGTCCCTACGAGCAGTACTTC. It is translated as CSVEVNSGPYEQYF.

This chain joins TRBV27 and TRBJ2-2, with a possible D match to TRBD2 (5 bases). Trimming stripped 6 bases from V and 3 bases from J, with 11 bases between. The CDR3 sequence is 14 residues long. Looked up from germline, CDR1 is MNHEY and CDR2 is SMNVEV (reference sequence). In DNA, the CDR3 is TGTGCCAGCAGGTTGGGAGCGTACACCGGGGAGCTGTTTTTT. Protein sequence: CASRLGAYTGELFF.

This clone is a singleton in its sample. V is TRBV6-6 and J is TRBJ2-5, with D unresolved. The CDR3 loop spans 13 amino acids. The V end was cut by 5 bases, the J end by 2 bases, with 9 bases between. Germline values: CDR1 MNHNY, CDR2 SVGAGI (reference sequence). The CDR3 region is CASSPVHQETQYF. In DNA, the CDR3 is TGTGCCAGCAGTCCAGTCCATCAAGAGACCCAGTACTTC.

V is TRBV28 and J is TRBJ2-3; 7 bases are a match to TRBD1. Germline V gives CDR1 MDHEN, CDR2 SYDVKM. J lost 2 bases, V lost 10 bases, and 9 bases had no gene match. The CDR3 runs 14 residues. CDR3 protein: CAISTGSYTDTQYF. The CDR3, as DNA: TGTGCCATATCGACAGGGTCTTACACAGATACGCAGTATTTT.

The V gene is TRBV19, the J gene TRBJ2-7; D is possibly TRBD2 (5 bases). Per the germline V gene, CDR1 is LNHDA and CDR2 is SQIVND (reference sequence). Trimming took 1 base from V and 4 from J, leaving 8 bases between them. The CDR3 extends over 13 amino acids. Here the CDR3 reads CASSIGGVYEQYF. In nucleotides, the CDR3 is TGTGCCAGTAGTATAGGGGGAGTGTACGAGCAGTACTTC.

The rearrangement links TRBV6-5 to TRBJ2-6; tentatively, D is TRBD1 (5 bases). Germline-derived CDR1 and CDR2 are MNHEY and SVGAGI. V was cut by 7 bases and J by 3 bases, with 13 bases left in between. The CDR3 is 15 residues long. The CDR3 here is CASTDSLGGANVLTF. The CDR3 DNA follows: TGTGCCAGCACTGACAGTTTAGGTGGGGCCAACGTCCTGACTTTC.

Comments on this clone: Lacking the conserved final phenylalanine or tryptophan, this CDR3 likely reflects a read error. No DNA is shown, since the ends of the CDR3 on it are uncertain; the CDR3 is the one TCRdb lists. The J gene is TRBJ1-1, the V gene TRBV10-3; whether TRBD1, the table's D call, matches the DNA was not checked. CDR1 ENHRY and CDR2 SYGVKD come from the germline V gene. A total of 12 residues make up the CDR3, ends included. This CDR3 reads CAIMANGGQEKI.

V usage is TRBV2 and J usage is TRBJ1-5; unclear D gene. The CDR3 runs 16 residues. CDR1 and CDR2 from the germline V gene are SNHLY and FYNNEI. The germline V and J ends were trimmed by 0 bases and 4 bases, with 13 bases remaining between them. The CDR3, as DNA: TGTGCCAGCAGTGAAGCGCTTCTTGACTGGAATCAGCCCCAGCATTTT. This translates into CASSEALLDWNQPQHF.

This rearrangement joins TRBV10-1 to TRBJ2-3; 13 nucleotides agree with TRBD2. CDR3 length: 18 amino acids. The V and J ends lost 5 bases and 2 bases, in that order; junction bases with no gene match: 10. Looked up from germline, CDR1 is WNHNN and CDR2 is SYGVQD (reference sequence). The CDR3 DNA reads as TGCGCCAGCAGTACCCGGAGACTAGCGGGAGGAACCACAGATACGCAGTATTTT. This codes for CASSTRRLAGGTTDTQYF.

This clone has just one count. V gene TRBV4-2 combines with J gene TRBJ2-5; 9 positions agree with TRBD1. CDR1 is LGHNA, CDR2 YNFKEQ, per germline. This CDR3 spans 17 amino acids. With V trimmed by 0 bases and J by 5 bases, 10 bases remained unmatched. The CDR3, as DNA: TGTGCCAGCAGCCAAGATTGGGGACAGGGAGTTTCGGAGACCCAGTACTTC. Amino acid sequence: CASSQDWGQGVSETQYF.

CDR3 in DNA: TGTGCCAGTAGTATAGGACAGGGGTGGAATGAGCAGTTCTTC. Translation gives CASSIGQGWNEQFF. The rearrangement joins TRBV19 to TRBJ2-1, with 8 bases aligning to TRBD1. CDR3 length: 14 residues. The V segment lost 1 base and the J segment 7 bases; nucleotides outside the gene matches: 3. Germline CDR1 LNHDA, CDR2 SQIVND (reference sequence).

This chain links TRBV30 with TRBJ1-5; TRBD1 matches 7 bases. The V and J ends lost 2 bases and 0 bases, in that order; junction bases with no gene match: 10. The CDR3 extends over 17 amino acids. Germline CDR1 is GTSNPN and CDR2 is SVGIG (reference sequence). The CDR3 here is CAWSTTGASYSNQPQHF. CDR3 in DNA: TGTGCCTGGAGTACCACAGGGGCGAGCTATAGCAATCAGCCCCAGCATTTT.

This chain links TRBV13 with TRBJ2-1; maybe TRBD1 (7 bases). CDR1 PRHDT and CDR2 FYEKMQ come from the germline V gene (reference sequence). CDR3 length: 15 residues. V was cut by 5 bases and J by 7 bases, with 18 bases left in between. The CDR3 region is CASSHQGGLQNEQFF. The CDR3 DNA reads as TGTGCCAGCAGCCACCAGGGGGGATTGCAGAATGAGCAGTTCTTC.

The chain couples TRBV10-3 to TRBJ2-7; D may be TRBD1 (6 bases). This CDR3 contains 14 residues. The V end was cut by 7 bases, the J end by 5 bases, with 18 bases between. Germline lookup yields CDR1 ENHRY and CDR2 SYGVKD. The CDR3 region has the DNA TGTGCCATCAAGATAAGAGGGGGAAGTGACGAGCAGTACTTC. This codes for CAIKIRGGSDEQYF.

The count of this clone is one. The V call is TRBV7-2, the J call TRBJ1-5, with TRBD1 matching 7 bases. This CDR3 is 15 amino acids long. V shed 1 base, J shed 4 bases, and the junction held 4 bases outside the gene matches. Per germline, CDR1 SGHTA and CDR2 FQGNSA. Written as DNA, the CDR3 is TGTGCCAGCAGCTTAGGGACAGGCGGAAATCAGCCCCAGCATTTT. Its translation: CASSLGTGGNQPQHF. Together with reference TRBV7-2 and TRBJ1-5, the CDR3 gives the full variable domain: GAGVSQSPSNKVTEKGKDVELRCDPISGHTALYWYRQSLGQGLEFLIYFQGNSAPDKSGLPSDRFSAERTGGSVSTLTIQRTQQEDSAVYLCASSLGTGGNQPQHFGDGTRLSIL.

The genes are TRBV5-4 and TRBJ1-2; 7 bases map to TRBD1. The CDR3 covers 13 residues. V was pared by 5 bases and J by 8 bases, with 9 bases of the junction left unmatched. Looked up from germline, CDR1 is SGHNT and CDR2 is YYREEE (reference sequence). The CDR3 reads CASRSDRERGYTF. As DNA, the CDR3 is TGTGCCAGCAGGTCCGACAGGGAACGGGGCTACACCTTC. The full variable domain, in which reference TRBV5-4 and TRBJ1-2 provide the parts outside the CDR3, is ETGVTQSPTHLIKTRGQQVTLRCSSQSGHNTVSWYQQALGQGPQFIFQYYREEENGRGNFPPRFSGLQFPNYSSELNVNALELDDSALYLCASRSDRERGYTFGSGTRLTVV.

This clone was seen more than once but under ten times. In DNA form, the CDR3 reads TGTGCCAGCAGTGATGGGGCTTATCAGCCCCAGCATTTT. It yields the protein CASSDGAYQPQHF. V usage is TRBV25-1 and J usage is TRBJ1-5, with D possibly TRBD1 on 5 matching bases. The germline V and J ends were trimmed by 3 bases and 5 bases, with 8 bases remaining between them. The V gene's germline CDR1 is MGHDK and CDR2 SYGVNS. This CDR3 comprises 13 residues.

This rearrangement joins TRBV18 to TRBJ2-2; TRBD1 matches 7 bases. V lost 6 bases, J lost 0 bases, and 4 bases stayed unmatched. The germline gives CDR1 KGHSH, CDR2 LQKENI. The CDR3 loop spans 15 amino acids. The CDR3 region has the DNA TGTGCCAGCTCGTGGACAGGATCGAACACCGGGGAGCTGTTTTTT. Protein sequence: CASSWTGSNTGELFF.